This T cell receptor (beta chain) was recovered during a study of PD-1 blockade in classical Hodgkin lymphoma. Study details: The patients were dosed with nivolumab 3 mg/kg, infused intravenously every 2 weeks. Study observations and caveats: The study found that TCR diversity rose significantly by C4D1 in CD4+ but not CD8+ cells.

V lost 4 bases, J lost 1 base, and 14 bases lay in between. The CDR3 runs 16 residues. CDR1 SGHRS and CDR2 YFSETQ come from the germline V gene. Repertoires were generated with immunoSEQ multiplex PCR, while TCRdb's copy carries only in-frame clones and drops some. Of some 52,000 clones in the sample, 86% were seen once. A remark on this clone: Antigen: not known.

Time point denoted: cycle 4 day 1 (C4D1), after around six weeks of nivolumab. Autologous stem cell transplantation was followed by relapse in every patient, and brentuximab vedotin exposure varied. Reported best responses ranged across complete response, partial response or progressive disease. The sequence came from a human donor with classical Hodgkin lymphoma. This rearrangement joins TRBV5-1 to TRBJ2-2; no clear D. The sequencing here drew on peripheral blood mononuclear cells (PBMCs), taken before the fourth cycle of nivolumab. This chain's CDR3 is CASSVLTAVNTGELFF. The CDR3 region has the DNA TGCGCCAGCAGCGTTTTGACGGCGGTGAACACCGGGGAGCTGTTTTTT.